This T cell receptor beta chain was recovered during a study of human T cells and chemical hapten exposure. A single count supports this clonotype. Time point described: pre-sensitization, week 0. As for treatment: therapeutic diphenylcyclopropenone sensitization with weekly scalp DPC. The V end lost 5 bases, the J end lost 1 base, and 12 bases lay between the germline ends. The length of the CDR3 is 16 residues. Germline assignment: CDR1 SGHTA and CDR2 FQGNSA. What the library attached to individual cDNA molecules were unique molecular identifiers. TCRdb ran MiXCR on the RACE reads and lists one entry per CDR3 protein. The sample consists of fewer than 350,000 distinct CDR3 sequences, approximately 7.5% of them appearing once.

The sequencing here drew on whole blood, taken in connection with sensitization to the hapten diphenylcyclopropenone (DPC). The sequence was collected from a man aged 18 to 29 with alopecia areata. Some clones in this sample may be carry-over from other donors' samples. The V and J genes are TRBV7-2 and TRBJ1-6; no clear D gene. The CDR3 loop is CASSAAGSSYNSPLHF. The CDR3 DNA sequence: TGTGCCAGCAGCGCGGCCGGATCTTCCTATAATTCACCCCTCCACTTT.